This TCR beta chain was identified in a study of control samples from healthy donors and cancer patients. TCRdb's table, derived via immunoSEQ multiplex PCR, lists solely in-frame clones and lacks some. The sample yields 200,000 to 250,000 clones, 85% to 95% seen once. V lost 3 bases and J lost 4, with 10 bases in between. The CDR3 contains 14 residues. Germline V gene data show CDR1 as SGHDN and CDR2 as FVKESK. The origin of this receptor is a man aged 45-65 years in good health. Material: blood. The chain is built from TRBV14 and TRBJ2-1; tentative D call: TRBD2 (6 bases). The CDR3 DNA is TGTGCCAGCAGCCACGGGACTTTTTACAATGAGCAGTTCTTC. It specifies CASSHGTFYNEQFF.